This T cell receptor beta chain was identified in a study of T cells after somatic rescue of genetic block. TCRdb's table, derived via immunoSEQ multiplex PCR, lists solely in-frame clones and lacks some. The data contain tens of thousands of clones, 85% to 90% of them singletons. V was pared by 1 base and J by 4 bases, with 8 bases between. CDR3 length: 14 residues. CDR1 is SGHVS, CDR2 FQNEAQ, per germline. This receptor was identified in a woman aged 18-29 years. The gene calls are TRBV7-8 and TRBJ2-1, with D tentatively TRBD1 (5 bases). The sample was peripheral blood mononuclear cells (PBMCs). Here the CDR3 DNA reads TGTGCCAGCAGCTTAGGGGGCAATTACAATGAGCAGTTCTTC. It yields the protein CASSLGGNYNEQFF. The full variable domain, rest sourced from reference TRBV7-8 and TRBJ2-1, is GAGVSQSPRYKVAKRGQDVALRCDPISGHVSLFWYQQALGQGPEFLTYFQNEAQLDKSGLPSDRFFAERPEGSVSTLKIQRTQQEDSAVYLCASSLGGNYNEQFFGPGTRLTVL.